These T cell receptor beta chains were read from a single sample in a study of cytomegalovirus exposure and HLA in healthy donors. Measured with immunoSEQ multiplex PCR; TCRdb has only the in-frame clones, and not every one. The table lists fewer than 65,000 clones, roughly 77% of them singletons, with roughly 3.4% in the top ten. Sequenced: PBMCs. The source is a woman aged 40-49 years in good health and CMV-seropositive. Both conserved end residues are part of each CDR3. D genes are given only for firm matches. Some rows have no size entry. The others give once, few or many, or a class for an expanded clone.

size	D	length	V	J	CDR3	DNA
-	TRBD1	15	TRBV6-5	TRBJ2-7	CASSYNDRGAGEQYF	TGTGCCAGCAGTTACAACGACAGGGGGGCTGGGGAGCAGTACTTC
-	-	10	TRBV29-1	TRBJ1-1	CSVGGPEAFF	TGCAGCGTGGGGGGGCCCGAAGCTTTCTTT
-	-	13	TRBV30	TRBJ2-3	CAWRRGDADTQYF	TGTGCCTGGAGGCGCGGGGACGCAGATACGCAGTATTTT
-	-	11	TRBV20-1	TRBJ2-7	CSARPRDEQYF	TGCAGTGCTAGGCCTCGGGACGAGCAGTACTTC
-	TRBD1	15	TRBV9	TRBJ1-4	CASSPGTGANEKLFF	TGTGCCAGCAGCCCTGGGACAGGGGCTAATGAAAAACTGTTTTTT
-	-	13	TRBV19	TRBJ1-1	CASSININTEAFF	TGTGCCAGTAGTATTAACATAAACACTGAAGCTTTCTTT
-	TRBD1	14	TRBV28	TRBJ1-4	CASSNRGTNEKLFF	TGTGCCAGCAGTAACAGGGGAACTAATGAAAAACTGTTTTTT
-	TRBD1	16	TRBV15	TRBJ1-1	CATSRVRQGMNTEAFF	TGTGCCACCAGCAGAGTTAGACAGGGGATGAACACTGAAGCTTTCTTT
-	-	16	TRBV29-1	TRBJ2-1	CSVARPGKGSYNEQFF	TGCAGCGTTGCCCGACCGGGGAAGGGCTCCTACAATGAGCAGTTCTTC
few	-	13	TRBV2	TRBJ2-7	CASSEGGVGEQYF	TGTGCCAGCAGTGAAGGTGGAGTCGGCGAGCAGTACTTC